The 18 T cell receptor beta chains below all came from one sample that was sequenced in a study of OX40 agonist ivuxolimab in advanced cancers. TCRdb's table, derived via immunoSEQ multiplex PCR, lists solely in-frame clones and lacks some. The sample yields about 99,000 clones, around nine tenths seen once. Sequenced material: CD4+ or CD8+ T cells sorted from blood, taken in a trial of the OX40 agonist ivuxolimab. The origin of the receptors is an adult with an advanced solid tumor such as melanoma, head and neck, liver or kidney cancer.

The rearrangement uses TRBV11-2 and TRBJ2-7, with 16 nucleotides matching TRBD2. The CDR3 is 19 residues long. V lost 2 bases and J lost 0; bases outside the gene matches: 7. The V gene's germline CDR1 is SGHAT and CDR2 FQNNGV. The CDR3 bases are TGTGCCAGCAGCTTATTACTGGGACTAGCGGGAGGGAACTCCTACGAGCAGTACTTC. This sequence encodes CASSLLLGLAGGNSYEQYF.

The CDR3 DNA reads TGTGCCAGCAGCTCCCTTAGCGGGATATACAATGAGCAGTTCTTC. It codes for CASSSLSGIYNEQFF. The chain is built from TRBV28 and TRBJ2-1; 8 nucleotides match TRBD2. The junction had 8 bases not matched to a gene; V was cut back by 6 bases and J by 4 bases. Germline V gives CDR1 MDHEN, CDR2 SYDVKM. This CDR3 has 15 residues.

V and J are TRBV6-1 and TRBJ2-3; a possible D gene is TRBD1 (6 bases). Germline V gene sequence: CDR1 MNHNS, CDR2 SASEGT. V lost 4 bases and J lost 2, with 7 bases in between. The CDR3 is 13 residues long. In nucleotides, the CDR3 is TGTGCCAGCAGTGGGGGGCACACAGATACGCAGTATTTT. Translation gives CASSGGHTDTQYF.

The CDR3 protein is CASSHSRGAHNEQFF. The CDR3 coding sequence is TGCGCCAGCAGCCACTCGCGCGGGGCCCACAATGAGCAGTTCTTC. This chain links TRBV5-1 with TRBJ2-1, with a weak D call TRBD2 (6 bases). This CDR3 has 15 residues. With 4 bases removed from V and 5 bases from J, the gap between germline ends came to 16 bases. Germline-derived CDR1 and CDR2 are SGHRS and YFSETQ.

Note on this clone: The sample holds other DNA sequences that translate to the same CDR3. The genes are TRBV5-1 and TRBJ2-7; 8 bases line up with TRBD1. Germline V lookup: CDR1 SGHRS, CDR2 YFSETQ. The CDR3 consists of 14 residues. The junction had 7 bases not matched to a gene; V was cut back by 5 bases and J by 3 bases. The CDR3 region is CASSSGTGSYEQYF. The CDR3 nucleotides are TGCGCCAGCAGTTCGGGGACAGGAAGCTACGAGCAGTACTTC.

The chain recombines TRBV19 with TRBJ2-1, with 9 nucleotides matching TRBD1. Germline lookup yields CDR1 LNHDA and CDR2 SQIVND (reference sequence). This CDR3 comprises 16 residues. V gave up 5 bases and J gave up 3 bases; unmatched junction bases: 8. CDR3: CASSELPGQGYNEQFF. CDR3 coding DNA: TGTGCCAGTAGTGAACTACCGGGACAGGGCTACAATGAGCAGTTCTTC.

The genes are TRBV6-6 and TRBJ2-2, with D unclear. Germline assignment: CDR1 MNHNY and CDR2 SVGAGI (reference sequence). This CDR3 contains 13 residues. The germline V and J ends were trimmed by 2 bases and 4 bases, with 5 bases remaining between them. The CDR3 loop is CASSYAGTGELFF. In DNA, the CDR3 is TGTGCCAGCAGTTACGCAGGCACCGGGGAGCTGTTTTTT.

The J gene is TRBJ2-1, the V gene TRBV11-2, with TRBD2 as a possible D gene (6 bases). The length of the CDR3 is 18 residues. Germline V lookup: CDR1 SGHAT, CDR2 FQNNGV. V gave up 1 base and J gave up 0 bases, with 16 bases separating them. The CDR3 sequence: CASSLGGVAESSYNEQFF. The CDR3 nucleotides read TGTGCCAGCAGCTTAGGGGGGGTAGCGGAGAGCTCCTACAATGAGCAGTTCTTC. Supplemented by reference TRBV11-2 and TRBJ2-1, the full variable domain reads EAGVAQSPRYKIIEKRQSVAFWCNPISGHATLYWYQQILGQGPKLLIQFQNNGVVDDSQLPKDRFSAERLKGVDSTLKIQPAKLEDSAVYLCASSLGGVAESSYNEQFFGPGTRLTVL.

The J gene is TRBJ2-7, the V gene TRBV28; D not certain. CDR1 is MDHEN, CDR2 SYDVKM, per germline. The CDR3 is 14 residues long. V gave up 5 bases and J gave up 2 bases, with 13 bases separating them. The CDR3 loop is CASSQSPIAYEQYF. CDR3 bases: TGTGCCAGCAGTCAATCGCCGATAGCCTACGAGCAGTACTTC. Combining the CDR3 with reference TRBV28 and TRBJ2-7 gives the whole variable domain DVKVTQSSRYLVKRTGEKVFLECVQDMDHENMFWYRQDPGLGLRLIYFSYDVKMKEKGDIPEGYSVSREKKERFSLILESASTNQTSMYLCASSQSPIAYEQYFGPGTRLTVT.

V gene TRBV9 combines with J gene TRBJ2-1; unclear D gene. In germline, CDR1 is SGDLS, CDR2 YYNGEE. This CDR3 has 13 amino acids. V was pared by 0 bases and J by 5 bases, with 6 bases between. In DNA, the CDR3 is TGTGCCAGCAGCGTAGGGCAGGACAATGAGCAGTTCTTC. Amino acids: CASSVGQDNEQFF.

This chain links TRBV7-9 with TRBJ2-2; 8 bases align to TRBD2. There are 14 residues in the CDR3. Germline assignment: CDR1 SEHNR and CDR2 FQNEAQ (reference sequence). Trimming cost V 5 bases and J 5 bases; bases outside gene matches: 4. CDR3 nucleotide sequence: TGTGCCAGCAGCGGAGCGGGAGAAACCGGGGAGCTGTTTTTT. It codes for CASSGAGETGELFF.

The genes are TRBV18 and TRBJ2-7; 8 nucleotides line up with TRBD1. This CDR3 is built from 15 residues. The ends lost 4 bases at V and 6 bases at J; junction bases unmatched: 11. The V gene's germline CDR1 is KGHSH and CDR2 LQKENI. The CDR3 loop is CASSRSGQGSTEQYF. The CDR3 DNA follows: TGTGCCAGCTCACGATCCGGACAGGGATCAACCGAGCAGTACTTC.

The chain is built from TRBV27 and TRBJ2-5; D perhaps matches TRBD2 (5 bases). With 10 bases removed from V and 2 bases from J, the gap between germline ends came to 17 bases. The CDR3 extends over 14 amino acids. Germline V gives CDR1 MNHEY, CDR2 SMNVEV (reference sequence). This CDR3 is CATHEAGEQETQYF. CDR3 nucleotide sequence: TGTGCCACCCACGAGGCGGGTGAGCAAGAGACCCAGTACTTC.

The rearrangement uses TRBV2 and TRBJ2-5, with 8 nucleotides matching TRBD1. This CDR3 contains 13 residues. Germline CDR1 and CDR2: SNHLY and FYNNEI. V lost 7 bases, J lost 4 bases, and 5 bases stayed unmatched. The chain's CDR3 is CASTGRGPETQYF. In DNA form, the CDR3 reads TGTGCCAGCACGGGCAGGGGGCCAGAGACCCAGTACTTC.

This clone was observed a handful of times. V and J are TRBV7-3 and TRBJ2-7, with a weak D call TRBD1 (5 bases). Germline CDR1 SGHTA, CDR2 FQGTGA. This CDR3 has 16 amino acids. Trimming stripped 7 bases from V and 3 bases from J, with 22 bases between. CDR3 sequence reads: CASTYPYRTLRYEQYF. CDR3 sequence (DNA): TGTGCCAGCACCTACCCTTACAGGACGCTACGCTACGAGCAGTACTTC.

V is TRBV5-6 and J is TRBJ2-1; D unclear. The V end lost 1 base, the J end lost 4 bases, and 15 bases lay between the germline ends. This CDR3 is 16 amino acids long. The germline V gene encodes CDR1 SGHDT and CDR2 YYEEEE. The CDR3 sequence is CASSLNLESLYNEQFF. For the CDR3, the DNA is TGTGCCAGCAGCTTGAATTTAGAGAGCTTGTACAATGAGCAGTTCTTC.

The rearrangement links TRBV7-3 to TRBJ2-7; D gene uncertain. Germline CDR1 is SGHTA and CDR2 is FQGTGA. The CDR3 sequence is 15 residues long. Trimming stripped 2 bases from V and 0 bases from J, with 11 bases between. The CDR3 protein is CASSLDVQGSYEQYF. The CDR3 DNA sequence: TGTGCCAGCAGCTTAGATGTACAAGGCTCCTACGAGCAGTACTTC.

In this sample, this clone turned up a few times. This chain joins TRBV5-6 and TRBJ2-2; D may be TRBD1 (6 bases). V lost 4 bases and J 5 bases, leaving 15 bases between the germline ends. CDR3 length: 15 residues. Germline-derived CDR1 and CDR2 are SGHDT and YYEEEE. CDR3 coding DNA: TGTGCCAGCAGCCTCAATCAGGGGTGGACCGGGGAGCTGTTTTTT. Amino acids: CASSLNQGWTGELFF.